This T cell receptor beta chain originates from a study of blood T cell repertoires in COVID-19. Whole-study context: COVID-19 samples collected from the United States, Italy and Spain covered acute and convalescent phases. PBMCs, B-cell-depleted T cells, or T cells provided the cDNA or gDNA that made up the material.

Assay used: immunoSEQ multiplex PCR; TCRdb lists only in-frame clones, some missing. The sample has 120,000 or so clones, around 80% seen once. This receptor was identified in a man between 65 and 85 years old with acute or convalescent COVID-19. The sample was peripheral blood.

The CDR3 sequence is CASRGQEWNTEAFF. CDR3 DNA: TGCGCCAGCAGGGGACAGGAATGGAACACTGAAGCTTTCTTT. V usage is TRBV5-1 and J usage is TRBJ1-1; 8 bases match TRBD1. This CDR3 has 14 residues. J gave up 1 base and V 5 bases, and 4 bases lay outside the gene matches. From germline, CDR1 is SGHRS and CDR2 YFSETQ. The full variable domain, its missing parts supplied by reference TRBV5-1 and TRBJ1-1, is KAGVTQTPRYLIKTRGQQVTLSCSPISGHRSVSWYQQTPGQGLQFLFEYFSETQRNKGNFPGRFSGRQFSNSRSEMNVSTLELGDSALYLCASRGQEWNTEAFFGQGTRLTVV.